This T cell receptor beta chain appears in the sequencing data of a study of control samples from healthy donors and cancer patients. The CDR3 runs to 13 residues. Germline V gene lookup returns CDR1 MNHEY and CDR2 SVGEGT. V lost 4 bases and J 5 bases, leaving 11 bases between the germline ends. TCRdb's copy holds only in-frame clones and misses some; the assay was immunoSEQ multiplex PCR. The sample has 200,000 or so clones; about 95% are singletons. The chain is built from TRBV6-2 or TRBV6-3 and TRBJ1-2, with a weak D call TRBD1 (5 bases). The receptor's source is a man aged 45 to 65 in good health. The specimen was blood. CDR3 bases: TGTGCCAGCAGTTTGGGCAGGGATTATGGCTACACCTTC. Residues: CASSLGRDYGYTF.